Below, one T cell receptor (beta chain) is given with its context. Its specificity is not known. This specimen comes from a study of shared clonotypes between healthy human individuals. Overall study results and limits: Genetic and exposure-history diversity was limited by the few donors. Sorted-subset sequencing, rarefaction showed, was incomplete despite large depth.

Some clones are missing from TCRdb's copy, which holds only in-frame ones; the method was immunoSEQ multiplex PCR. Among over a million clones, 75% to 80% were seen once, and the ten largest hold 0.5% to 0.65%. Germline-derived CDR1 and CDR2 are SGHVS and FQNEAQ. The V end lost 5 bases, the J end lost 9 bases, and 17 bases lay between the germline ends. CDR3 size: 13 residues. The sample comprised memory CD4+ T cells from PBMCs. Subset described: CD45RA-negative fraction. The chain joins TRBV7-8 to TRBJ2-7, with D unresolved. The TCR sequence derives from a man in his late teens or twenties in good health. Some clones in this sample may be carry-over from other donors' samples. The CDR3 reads CASSQIGRLGQYF. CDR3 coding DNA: TGTGCCAGCAGCCAAATAGGACGCCTCGGGCAGTACTTC.